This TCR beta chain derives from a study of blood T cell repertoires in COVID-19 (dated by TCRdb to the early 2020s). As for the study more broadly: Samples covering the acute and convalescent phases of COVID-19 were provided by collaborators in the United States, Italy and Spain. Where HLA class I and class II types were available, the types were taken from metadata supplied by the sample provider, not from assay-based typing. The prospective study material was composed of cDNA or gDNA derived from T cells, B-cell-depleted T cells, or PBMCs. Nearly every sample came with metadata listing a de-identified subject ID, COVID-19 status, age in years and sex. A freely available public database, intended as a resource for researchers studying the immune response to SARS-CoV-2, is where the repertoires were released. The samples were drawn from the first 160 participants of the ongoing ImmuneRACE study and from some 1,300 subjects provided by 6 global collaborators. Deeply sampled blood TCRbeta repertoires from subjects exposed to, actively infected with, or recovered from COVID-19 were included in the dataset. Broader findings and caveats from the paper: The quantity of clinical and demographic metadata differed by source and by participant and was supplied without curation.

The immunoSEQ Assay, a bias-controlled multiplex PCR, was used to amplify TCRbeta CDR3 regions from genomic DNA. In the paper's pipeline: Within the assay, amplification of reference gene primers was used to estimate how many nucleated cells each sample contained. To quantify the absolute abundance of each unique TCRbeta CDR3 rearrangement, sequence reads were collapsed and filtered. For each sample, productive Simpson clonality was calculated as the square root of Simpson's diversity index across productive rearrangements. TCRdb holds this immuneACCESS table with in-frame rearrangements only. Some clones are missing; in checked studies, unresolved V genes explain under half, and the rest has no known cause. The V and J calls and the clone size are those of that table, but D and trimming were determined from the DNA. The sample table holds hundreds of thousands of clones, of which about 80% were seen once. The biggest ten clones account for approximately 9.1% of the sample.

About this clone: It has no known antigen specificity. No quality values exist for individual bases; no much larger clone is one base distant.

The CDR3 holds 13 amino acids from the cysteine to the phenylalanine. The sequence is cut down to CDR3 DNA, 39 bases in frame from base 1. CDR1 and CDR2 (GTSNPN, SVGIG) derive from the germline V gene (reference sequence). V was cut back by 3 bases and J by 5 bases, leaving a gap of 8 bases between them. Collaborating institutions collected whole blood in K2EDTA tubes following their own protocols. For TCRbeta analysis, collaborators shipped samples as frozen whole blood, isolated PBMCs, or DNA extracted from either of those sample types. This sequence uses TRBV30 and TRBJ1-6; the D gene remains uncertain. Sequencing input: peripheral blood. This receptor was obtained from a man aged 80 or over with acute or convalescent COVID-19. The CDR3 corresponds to CAWSPRNNSPLHF. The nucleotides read TGTGCCTGGAGCCCGAGGAATAATTCACCCCTCCACTTT.